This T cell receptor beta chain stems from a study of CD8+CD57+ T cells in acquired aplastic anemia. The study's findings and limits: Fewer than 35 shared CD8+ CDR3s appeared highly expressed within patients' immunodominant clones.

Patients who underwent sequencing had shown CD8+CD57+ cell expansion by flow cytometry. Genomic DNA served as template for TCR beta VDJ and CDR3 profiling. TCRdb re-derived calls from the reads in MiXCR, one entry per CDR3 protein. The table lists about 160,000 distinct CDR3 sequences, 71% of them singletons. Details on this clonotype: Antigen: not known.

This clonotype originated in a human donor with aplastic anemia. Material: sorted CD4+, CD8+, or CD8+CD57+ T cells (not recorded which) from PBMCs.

The CDR3 sequence: CASSFPGRFYEQYF. DNA of the CDR3: TGTGCCAGCAGTTTCCCGGGACGGTTCTACGAGCAGTACTTC. V is TRBV12-3 or TRBV12-4 and J is TRBJ2-7; D tentatively fits TRBD1 or TRBD2 (5 bases each). The CDR3 loop spans 14 amino acids. The germline V and J ends were trimmed by 3 bases and 3 bases, with 12 bases remaining between them.